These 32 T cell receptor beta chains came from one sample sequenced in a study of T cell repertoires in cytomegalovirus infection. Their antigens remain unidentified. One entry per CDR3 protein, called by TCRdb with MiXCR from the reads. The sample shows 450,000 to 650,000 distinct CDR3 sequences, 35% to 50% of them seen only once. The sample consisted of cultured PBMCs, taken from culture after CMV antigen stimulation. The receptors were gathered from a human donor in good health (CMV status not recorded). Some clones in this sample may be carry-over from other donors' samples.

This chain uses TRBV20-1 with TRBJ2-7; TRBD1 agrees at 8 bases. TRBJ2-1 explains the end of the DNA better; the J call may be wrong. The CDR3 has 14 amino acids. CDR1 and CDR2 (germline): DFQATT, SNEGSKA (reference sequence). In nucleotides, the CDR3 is TGCAGTGCTAGAGAGGTCAGGGGGCCGGACGAGCAGTTCTTC. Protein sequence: CSAREVRGPDEQFF.

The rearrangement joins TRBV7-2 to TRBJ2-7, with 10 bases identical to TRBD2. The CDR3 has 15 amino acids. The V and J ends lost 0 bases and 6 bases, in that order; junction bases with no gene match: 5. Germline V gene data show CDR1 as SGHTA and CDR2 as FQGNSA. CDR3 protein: CASSLARLAGSEQYF. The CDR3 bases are TGTGCCAGCAGCTTAGCGAGACTAGCGGGCTCCGAGCAGTACTTC. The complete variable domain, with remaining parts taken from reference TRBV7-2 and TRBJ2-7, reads GAGVSQSPSNKVTEKGKDVELRCDPISGHTALYWYRQSLGQGLEFLIYFQGNSAPDKSGLPSDRFSAERTGGSVSTLTIQRTQQEDSAVYLCASSLARLAGSEQYFGPGTRLTVT.

DNA for the CDR3: TGTGCCAGCTCACCGTCTCACGGGGGGGACTATGGCTACACCTTC. This translates into CASSPSHGGDYGYTF. The chain carries TRBV18 and TRBJ1-2; weak D call: TRBD1 (5 bases). Germline CDR1 reads KGHSH; CDR2 reads LQKENI. The V and J ends lost 3 bases and 3 bases respectively, with 14 bases between them. The CDR3 contains 15 residues.

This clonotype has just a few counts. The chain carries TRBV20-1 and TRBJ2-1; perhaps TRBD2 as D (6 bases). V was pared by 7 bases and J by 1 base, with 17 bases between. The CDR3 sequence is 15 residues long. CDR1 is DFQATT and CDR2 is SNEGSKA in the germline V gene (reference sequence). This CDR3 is CSVTSGTDSYNEQFF. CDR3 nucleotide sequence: TGCAGTGTCACGTCCGGGACTGATTCCTACAATGAGCAGTTCTTC.

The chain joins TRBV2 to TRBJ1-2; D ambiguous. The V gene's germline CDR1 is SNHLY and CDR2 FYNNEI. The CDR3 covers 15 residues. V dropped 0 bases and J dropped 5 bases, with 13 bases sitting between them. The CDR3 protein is CASSEALGGEYGYTF. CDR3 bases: TGTGCCAGCAGTGAAGCGCTTGGAGGCGAGTATGGCTACACCTTC.

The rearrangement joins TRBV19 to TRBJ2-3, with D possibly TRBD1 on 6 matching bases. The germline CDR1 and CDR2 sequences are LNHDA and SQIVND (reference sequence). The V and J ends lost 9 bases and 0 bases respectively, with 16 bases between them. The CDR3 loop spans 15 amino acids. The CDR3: CASMRQVPSTDTQYF. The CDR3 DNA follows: TGTGCCAGCATGCGACAGGTGCCTAGCACAGATACGCAGTATTTT.

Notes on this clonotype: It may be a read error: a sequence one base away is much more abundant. CDR3 residues: CASSFVVNTEAFF. The CDR3 DNA follows: TGTGCCAGCAGCTTCGTAGTGAACACTGAAGCTTTCTTT. The J gene is TRBJ1-1, the V gene TRBV5-6; no reliable D call. V was pared by 2 bases and J by 0 bases, with 5 bases between. The germline CDR1 and CDR2 sequences are SGHDT and YYEEEE. This CDR3 comprises 13 residues.

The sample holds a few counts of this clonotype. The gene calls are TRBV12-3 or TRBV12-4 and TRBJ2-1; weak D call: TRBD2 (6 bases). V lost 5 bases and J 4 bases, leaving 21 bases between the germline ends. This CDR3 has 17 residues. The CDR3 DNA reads TGTGCCAGCAGTCCGTCCCTAGGGCTAGCGCGGTACAATGAGCAGTTCTTC. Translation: CASSPSLGLARYNEQFF.

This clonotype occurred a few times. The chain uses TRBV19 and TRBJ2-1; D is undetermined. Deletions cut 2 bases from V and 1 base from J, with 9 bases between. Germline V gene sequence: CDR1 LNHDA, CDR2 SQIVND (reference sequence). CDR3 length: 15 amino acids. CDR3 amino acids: CASSIRVGSYNEQFF. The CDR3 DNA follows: TGTGCCAGTAGTATAAGAGTGGGGTCCTACAATGAGCAGTTCTTC. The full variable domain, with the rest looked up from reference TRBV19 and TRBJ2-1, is DGGITQSPKYLFRKEGQNVTLSCEQNLNHDAMYWYRQDPGQGLRLIYYSQIVNDFQKGDIAEGYSVSREKKESFPLTVTSAQKNPTAFYLCASSIRVGSYNEQFFGPGTRLTVL.

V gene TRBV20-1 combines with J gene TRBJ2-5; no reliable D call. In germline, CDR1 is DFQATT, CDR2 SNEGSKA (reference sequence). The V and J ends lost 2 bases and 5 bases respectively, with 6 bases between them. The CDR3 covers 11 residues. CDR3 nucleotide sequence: TGCAGTGCTAGACCCCTGGAGACCCAGTACTTC. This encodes CSARPLETQYF.

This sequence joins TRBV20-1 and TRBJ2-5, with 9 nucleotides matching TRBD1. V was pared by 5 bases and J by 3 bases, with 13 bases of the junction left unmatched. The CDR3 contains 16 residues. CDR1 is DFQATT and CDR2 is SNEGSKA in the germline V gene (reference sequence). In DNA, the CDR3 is TGCAGTGCTTCAAGCCCCCGGGACAGGGCAGAAGAGACCCAGTACTTC. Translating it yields CSASSPRDRAEETQYF.

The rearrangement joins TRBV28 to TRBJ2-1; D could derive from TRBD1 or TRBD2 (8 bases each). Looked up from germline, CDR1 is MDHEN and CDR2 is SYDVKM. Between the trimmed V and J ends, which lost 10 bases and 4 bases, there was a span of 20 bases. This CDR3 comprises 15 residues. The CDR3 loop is CATQGAGGFYNEQFF. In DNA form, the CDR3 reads TGTGCCACCCAGGGGGCGGGGGGATTTTACAATGAGCAGTTCTTC.

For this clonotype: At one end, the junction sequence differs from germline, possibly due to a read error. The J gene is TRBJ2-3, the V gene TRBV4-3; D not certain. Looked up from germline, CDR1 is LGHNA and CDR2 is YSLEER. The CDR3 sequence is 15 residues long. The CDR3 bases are TGCACCAGCAGCCAAGATTTGGCGTTTTCAGATACGCAGTATTTT. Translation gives CTSSQDLAFSDTQYF.

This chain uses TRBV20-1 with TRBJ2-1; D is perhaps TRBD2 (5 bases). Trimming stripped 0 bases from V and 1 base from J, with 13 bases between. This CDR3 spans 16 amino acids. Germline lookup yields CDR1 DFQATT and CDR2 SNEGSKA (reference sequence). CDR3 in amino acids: CSARDWEQASYNEQFF. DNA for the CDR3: TGCAGTGCTAGAGATTGGGAGCAAGCTTCCTACAATGAGCAGTTCTTC.

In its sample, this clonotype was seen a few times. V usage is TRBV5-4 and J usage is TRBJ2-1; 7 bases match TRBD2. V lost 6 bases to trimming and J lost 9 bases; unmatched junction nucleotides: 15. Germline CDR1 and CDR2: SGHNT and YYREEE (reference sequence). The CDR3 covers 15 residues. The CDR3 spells CASNSWGGATFEQFF. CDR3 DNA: TGTGCCAGCAATTCGTGGGGGGGTGCCACGTTTGAGCAGTTCTTC. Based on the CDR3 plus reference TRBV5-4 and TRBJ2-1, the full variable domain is ETGVTQSPTHLIKTRGQQVTLRCSSQSGHNTVSWYQQALGQGPQFIFQYYREEENGRGNFPPRFSGLQFPNYSSELNVNALELDDSALYLCASNSWGGATFEQFFGPGTRLTVL.

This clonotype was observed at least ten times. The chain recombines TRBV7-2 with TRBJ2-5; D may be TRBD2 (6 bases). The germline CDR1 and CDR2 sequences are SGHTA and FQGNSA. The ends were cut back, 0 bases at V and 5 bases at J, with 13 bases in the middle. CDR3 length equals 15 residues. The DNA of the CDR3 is TGTGCCAGCAGCTTAGCGGGAGGAGGGTGGGAGACCCAGTACTTC. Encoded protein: CASSLAGGGWETQYF.

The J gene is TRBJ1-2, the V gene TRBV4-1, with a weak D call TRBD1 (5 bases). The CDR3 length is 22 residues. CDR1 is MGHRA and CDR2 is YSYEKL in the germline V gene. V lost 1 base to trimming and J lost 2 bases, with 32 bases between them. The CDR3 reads CASSQGPKWNAKREGRNYGYTF. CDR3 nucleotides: TGCGCCAGCAGCCAAGGCCCCAAATGGAACGCGAAGCGGGAGGGACGGAACTATGGCTACACCTTC.

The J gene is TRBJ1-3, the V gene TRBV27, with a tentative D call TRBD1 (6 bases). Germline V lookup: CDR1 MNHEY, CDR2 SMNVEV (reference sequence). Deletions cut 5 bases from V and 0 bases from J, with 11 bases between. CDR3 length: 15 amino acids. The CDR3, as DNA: TGTGCCAGCAGTCCCCAGGGGCCCTCTGGAAACACCATATATTTT. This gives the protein CASSPQGPSGNTIYF.

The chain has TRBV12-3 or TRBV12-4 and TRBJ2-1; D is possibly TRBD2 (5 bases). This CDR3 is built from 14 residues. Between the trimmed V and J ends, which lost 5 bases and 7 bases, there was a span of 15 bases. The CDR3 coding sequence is TGTGCCAGCAGTCCACGTCGGGGTATGAATGAGCAGTTCTTC. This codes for CASSPRRGMNEQFF.

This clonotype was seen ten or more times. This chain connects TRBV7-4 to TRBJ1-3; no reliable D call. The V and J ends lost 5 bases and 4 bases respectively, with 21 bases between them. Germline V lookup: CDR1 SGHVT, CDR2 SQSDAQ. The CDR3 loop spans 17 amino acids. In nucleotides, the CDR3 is TGTGCCAGCAGCCGAGAGGCTCCACTCAGCACGGGAAACACCATATATTTT. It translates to CASSREAPLSTGNTIYF.

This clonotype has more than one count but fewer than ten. The CDR3, as DNA: TGTGCCAGCAGCTTCAGAGCGGGAGGAGGAGGGTACGAGCAGTACTTC. Its protein is CASSFRAGGGGYEQYF. V is TRBV7-2 and J is TRBJ2-7, with TRBD2 matching over 9 bases. V gave up 3 bases and J gave up 4 bases; unmatched junction bases: 10. CDR1 is SGHTA, CDR2 FQGNSA, per germline. The length of the CDR3 is 16 residues.

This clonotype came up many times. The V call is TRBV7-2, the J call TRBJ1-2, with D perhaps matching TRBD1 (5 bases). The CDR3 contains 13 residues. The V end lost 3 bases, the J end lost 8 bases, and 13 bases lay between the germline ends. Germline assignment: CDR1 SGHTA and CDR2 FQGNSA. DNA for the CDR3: TGTGCCAGCAGCTTGGGGGGGACTCGGGGCTACACCTTC. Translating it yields CASSLGGTRGYTF. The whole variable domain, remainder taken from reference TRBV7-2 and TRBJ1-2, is GAGVSQSPSNKVTEKGKDVELRCDPISGHTALYWYRQSLGQGLEFLIYFQGNSAPDKSGLPSDRFSAERTGGSVSTLTIQRTQQEDSAVYLCASSLGGTRGYTFGSGTRLTVV.

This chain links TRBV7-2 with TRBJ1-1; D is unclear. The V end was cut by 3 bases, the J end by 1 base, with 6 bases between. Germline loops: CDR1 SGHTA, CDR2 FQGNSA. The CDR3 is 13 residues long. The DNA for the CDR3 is TGTGCCAGCAGCTTCGGAAAGAACACTGAAGCTTTCTTT. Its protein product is CASSFGKNTEAFF.

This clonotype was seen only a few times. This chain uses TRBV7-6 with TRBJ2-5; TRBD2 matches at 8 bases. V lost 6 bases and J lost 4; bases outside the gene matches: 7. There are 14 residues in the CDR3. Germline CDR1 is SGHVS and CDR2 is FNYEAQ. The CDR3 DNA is TGTGCCAGCAGAACCCCGGGACTAGTAGAGACCCAGTACTTC. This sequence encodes CASRTPGLVETQYF.

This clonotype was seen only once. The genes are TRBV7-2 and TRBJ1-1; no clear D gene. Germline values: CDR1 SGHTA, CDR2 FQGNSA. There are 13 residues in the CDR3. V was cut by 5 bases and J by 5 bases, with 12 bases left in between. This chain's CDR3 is CASSLNGVTEAFF. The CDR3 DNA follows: TGTGCCAGCAGCCTTAACGGAGTGACTGAAGCTTTCTTT.

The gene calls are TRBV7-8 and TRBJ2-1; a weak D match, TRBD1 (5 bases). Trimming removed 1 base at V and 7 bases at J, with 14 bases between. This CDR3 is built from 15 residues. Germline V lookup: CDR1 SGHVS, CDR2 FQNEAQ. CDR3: CASSLEGRPGNEQFF. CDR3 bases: TGTGCCAGCAGCTTAGAGGGGCGGCCCGGTAATGAGCAGTTCTTC.

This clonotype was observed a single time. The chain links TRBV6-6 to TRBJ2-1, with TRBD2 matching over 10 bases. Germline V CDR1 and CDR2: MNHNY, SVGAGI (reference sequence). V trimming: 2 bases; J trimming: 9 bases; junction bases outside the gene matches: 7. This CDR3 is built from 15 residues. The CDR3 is CASSYAGLAIGEQFF. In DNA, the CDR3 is TGTGCCAGCAGTTACGCGGGACTAGCGATCGGTGAGCAGTTCTTC.

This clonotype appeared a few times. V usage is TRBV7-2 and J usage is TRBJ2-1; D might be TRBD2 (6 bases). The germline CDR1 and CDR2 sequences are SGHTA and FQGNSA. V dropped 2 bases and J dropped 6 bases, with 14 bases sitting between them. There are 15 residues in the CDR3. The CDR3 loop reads CASSLFGTGPNEQFF. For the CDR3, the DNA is TGTGCCAGCAGCTTATTCGGGACTGGGCCCAATGAGCAGTTCTTC.

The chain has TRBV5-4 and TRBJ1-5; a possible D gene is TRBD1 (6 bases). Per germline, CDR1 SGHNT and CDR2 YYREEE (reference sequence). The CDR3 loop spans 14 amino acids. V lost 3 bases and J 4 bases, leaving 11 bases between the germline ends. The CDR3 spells CASSSFGQNQPQHF. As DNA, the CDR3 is TGTGCCAGCAGCTCCTTTGGACAGAATCAGCCCCAGCATTTT.

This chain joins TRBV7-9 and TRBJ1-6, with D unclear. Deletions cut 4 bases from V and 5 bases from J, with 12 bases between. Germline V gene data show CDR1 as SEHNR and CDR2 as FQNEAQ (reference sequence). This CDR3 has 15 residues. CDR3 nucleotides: TGTGCCAGCAGCTCAATAAGGCAGAATAATTCACCCCTCCACTTT. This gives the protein CASSSIRQNNSPLHF.

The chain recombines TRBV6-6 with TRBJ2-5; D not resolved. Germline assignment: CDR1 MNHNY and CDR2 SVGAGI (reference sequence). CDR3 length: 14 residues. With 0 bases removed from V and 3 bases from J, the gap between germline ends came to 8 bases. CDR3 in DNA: TGTGCCAGCAGTTACTCGAAGGCAGAAGAGACCCAGTACTTC. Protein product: CASSYSKAEETQYF.

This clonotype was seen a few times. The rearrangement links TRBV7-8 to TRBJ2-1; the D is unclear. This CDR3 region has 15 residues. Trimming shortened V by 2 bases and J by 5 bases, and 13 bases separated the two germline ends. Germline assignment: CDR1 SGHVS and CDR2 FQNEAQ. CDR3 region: CASSLSARAHNEQFF. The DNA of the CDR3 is TGTGCCAGCAGCTTATCTGCCCGGGCCCACAATGAGCAGTTCTTC.